These 26 T cell receptor beta chains were sequenced from one sample in a study of blood T cell repertoires in COVID-19. Profiled with immunoSEQ multiplex PCR; TCRdb holds only in-frame clones, not every one. Of tens of thousands of clones in the sample, around 75% are singletons; the top ten hold around 60%. Sequencing was performed on peripheral blood. The source is a man older than 75 with acute or convalescent COVID-19.

This clone was found a few times. The V call is TRBV4-2, the J call TRBJ2-5, with 12 bases that match TRBD2. J was trimmed by 5 bases and V by 1 base; bases with no gene match: 8. This CDR3 has 17 residues. The germline CDR1 and CDR2 sequences are LGHNA and YNFKEQ. CDR3 nucleotide sequence: TGTGCCAGCAGCCAAGGACTAGCGGGAGCGTTCCGGGAGACCCAGTACTTC. It encodes CASSQGLAGAFRETQYF.

Only one count was recorded for this clone. V is TRBV29-1 and J is TRBJ2-2; possibly TRBD2 for D (6 bases). The CDR3 consists of 14 residues. CDR1 and CDR2 (germline): SQVTM, ANQGSEA. The V gene lost 7 bases and the J gene lost 3 bases, with 15 bases spanning the gap. The DNA of the CDR3 is TGCAGCGCCCGCCCGACTAGGGACACCGGGGAGCTGTTTTTT. Translating gives CSARPTRDTGELFF.

This clone was seen once. The chain couples TRBV7-2 to TRBJ1-2; D gene ambiguous. V dropped 5 bases and J dropped 6 bases, with 10 bases sitting between them. The germline CDR1 and CDR2 sequences are SGHTA and FQGNSA. The CDR3 is made up of 12 amino acids. The DNA of the CDR3 is TGTGCCAGCAGCCTCCGACATGATGGCTACACCTTC. This codes for CASSLRHDGYTF.

This chain connects TRBV20-1 to TRBJ1-4; D is unresolved. In germline, CDR1 is DFQATT, CDR2 SNEGSKA (reference sequence). V lost 6 bases and J lost 8, with 10 bases in between. CDR3 length equals 11 residues. CDR3 loop: CSAKGGEKLFF. Here the CDR3 DNA reads TGCAGTGCCAAAGGAGGGGAAAAACTGTTTTTT.

The CDR3: CASSEASGRLTDTQYF. The CDR3 DNA is TGTGCCAGCAGTGAAGCTAGCGGGAGGTTGACAGATACGCAGTATTTT. The rearrangement joins TRBV6-1 to TRBJ2-3; 10 nucleotides match TRBD2. The CDR3 totals 16 residues. The junction had 3 bases not matched to a gene; V was cut back by 0 bases and J by 3 bases. Looked up from germline, CDR1 is MNHNS and CDR2 is SASEGT.

This clone was seen just once. The rearrangement uses TRBV4-1 and TRBJ2-7; D is unclear. V lost 1 base and J 1 base, leaving 5 bases between the germline ends. This CDR3 comprises 13 residues. In germline, CDR1 is MGHRA, CDR2 YSYEKL. The CDR3 sequence is CASSQVISYEQYF. The CDR3 nucleotides are TGCGCCAGCAGCCAAGTAATTTCCTACGAGCAGTACTTC.

This chain links TRBV9 with TRBJ2-3; 10 bases map to TRBD2. CDR1 and CDR2 from the germline V gene are SGDLS and YYNGEE. J was trimmed by 4 bases and V by 0 bases; bases with no gene match: 5. CDR3 length: 16 amino acids. CDR3 nucleotide sequence: TGTGCCAGCAGCGTAGTGGGGACTAGCGTTCCAGATACGCAGTATTTT. Amino acid sequence: CASSVVGTSVPDTQYF. The full variable domain, rest sourced from reference TRBV9 and TRBJ2-3, is DSGVTQTPKHLITATGQRVTLRCSPRSGDLSVYWYQQSLDQGLQFLIQYYNGEERAKGNILERFSAQQFPDLHSELNLSSLELGDSALYFCASSVVGTSVPDTQYFGPGTRLTVL.

CDR3 protein: CASSAYRGSNYGYTF. The CDR3 DNA reads as TGTGCCAGCAGTGCCTACAGGGGGAGTAACTATGGCTACACCTTC. The V and J genes are TRBV28 and TRBJ1-2; 8 nucleotides match TRBD1. J lost 1 base, V lost 5 bases, and 6 bases had no gene match. CDR1 is MDHEN and CDR2 is SYDVKM in the germline V gene. CDR3 size: 15 residues.

The chain carries TRBV15 and TRBJ1-5, with TRBD1 identical over 7 bases. Germline CDR1 reads LNHNV; CDR2 reads YYDKDF (reference sequence). J was trimmed by 11 bases and V by 5 bases; bases with no gene match: 6. This CDR3 has 12 residues. The CDR3 coding sequence is TGTGCCACCAGCGGAAACAGGGGAACCCAGCATTTT. It is translated as CATSGNRGTQHF.

With regard to this clone: This sample includes further DNA sequences coding for the same CDR3. The rearrangement joins TRBV24-1 to TRBJ2-7; 8 nucleotides align to TRBD1. V lost 3 bases to trimming and J lost 1 base; unmatched junction nucleotides: 4. The CDR3 runs to 15 residues. Germline loops: CDR1 KGHDR, CDR2 SFDVKD. The CDR3 region is CATSDPRDRSYEQYF. The CDR3 DNA is TGTGCCACCAGTGATCCCCGGGACAGGTCCTACGAGCAGTACTTC.

The genes are TRBV7-2 and TRBJ2-7; 13 bases align to TRBD2. The CDR3 has 15 amino acids. Germline V gene sequence: CDR1 SGHTA, CDR2 FQGNSA. The ends lost 6 bases at V and 5 bases at J; junction bases unmatched: 7. In nucleotides, the CDR3 is TGTGCCAGCAGTTGGACTAGCGGGAGTTATGACGAGCAGTACTTC. Translated: CASSWTSGSYDEQYF.

This rearrangement joins TRBV28 to TRBJ1-5, with D unclear. The CDR3 spans 14 residues. Trimming took 5 bases from V and 2 from J, leaving 10 bases between them. Germline V gene data show CDR1 as MDHEN and CDR2 as SYDVKM. The CDR3 nucleotides read TGTGCCAGCAGTCCAGGACTGGGCAATCAGCCCCAGCATTTT. Protein: CASSPGLGNQPQHF.

Only a few counts were recorded for this clone. The rearrangement uses TRBV28 and TRBJ2-3; D is uncertain. The CDR3 is 12 residues long. With 6 bases removed from V and 8 bases from J, the gap between germline ends came to 12 bases. Germline values: CDR1 MDHEN, CDR2 SYDVKM. The CDR3 DNA reads TGTGCCAGCAGGAAAGATCGAGGTACGCAGTATTTT. Residues: CASRKDRGTQYF.

The chain combines TRBV28 with TRBJ2-5; tentative D call: TRBD1 (5 bases). Germline CDR1 is MDHEN and CDR2 is SYDVKM. The V gene lost 5 bases and the J gene lost 6 bases, with 19 bases spanning the gap. The CDR3 runs to 15 residues. The CDR3 here is CASSRPGSSPKTQYF. In nucleotides, the CDR3 is TGTGCCAGCAGTCGACCAGGGTCCTCTCCCAAGACCCAGTACTTC.

This chain uses TRBV10-3 with TRBJ2-7; 7 positions agree with TRBD2. V lost 10 bases, J lost 6 bases, and 18 bases stayed unmatched. The CDR3 consists of 15 residues. Per germline, CDR1 ENHRY and CDR2 SYGVKD. The CDR3 DNA sequence: TGTGCCACCCGAGAAGGGGAGTGGCGGGAGAGCGAGCAGTACTTC. It encodes CATREGEWRESEQYF.

This clone was picked up a small number of times. The chain couples TRBV25-1 to TRBJ2-2; D is unclear. Trimming stripped 5 bases from V and 4 bases from J, with 11 bases between. The CDR3 spans 14 residues. Germline-derived CDR1 and CDR2 are MGHDK and SYGVNS. The CDR3 DNA is TGTGCCAGCAGTAAACCAGGCAGCACCGGGGAGCTGTTTTTT. Translation gives CASSKPGSTGELFF.

This chain joins TRBV7-3 and TRBJ2-1, with D possibly matching TRBD2 (5 bases). From germline, CDR1 is SGHTA and CDR2 FQGTGA. CDR3 length: 17 residues. Deletions cut 2 bases from V and 1 base from J, with 15 bases between. The CDR3 loop is CASSLEGGLPSYNEQFF. CDR3 sequence (DNA): TGTGCCAGCAGCTTAGAGGGTGGTCTTCCTTCCTACAATGAGCAGTTCTTC.

In its sample, this clone was seen a few times. This chain connects TRBV9 to TRBJ2-5; 11 bases agree with TRBD2. Unmatched junction bases numbered 8, after V lost 3 bases and J lost 4 bases. CDR1 and CDR2 (germline): SGDLS, YYNGEE. The CDR3 covers 16 residues. DNA for the CDR3: TGTGCCAGCAGCGCGCTAGGGCTAGCGGGAGGAGAGACCCAGTACTTC. It specifies CASSALGLAGGETQYF. Variable domain in full (rest from reference TRBV9 and TRBJ2-5): DSGVTQTPKHLITATGQRVTLRCSPRSGDLSVYWYQQSLDQGLQFLIQYYNGEERAKGNILERFSAQQFPDLHSELNLSSLELGDSALYFCASSALGLAGGETQYFGPGTRLLVL.

J is TRBJ2-1 and V is TRBV7-9; TRBD2 is a possible D gene (6 bases). Trimming took off 0 bases at V and 14 bases at J, with 14 bases between the two ends. The CDR3 is 13 amino acids. Germline V gene sequence: CDR1 SEHNR, CDR2 FQNEAQ (reference sequence). The CDR3, as DNA: TGTGCCAGCAGCTTAGCTGGGGACTCGGGGGAGTTCTTC. Translated, it gives CASSLAGDSGEFF. The complete variable domain, with remaining parts taken from reference TRBV7-9 and TRBJ2-1, reads DTGVSQNPRHKITKRGQNVTFRCDPISEHNRLYWYRQTLGQGPEFLTYFQNEAQLEKSRLLSDRFSAERPKGSFSTLEIQRTEQGDSAMYLCASSLAGDSGEFFGPGTRLTVL.

The gene calls are TRBV3-1 (or the pseudogene TRBV3-2) and TRBJ2-3, with D hard to call. The germline V gene has CDR1 LGHDT and CDR2 YNNKEL (reference sequence). This CDR3 has 11 amino acids. The V end was cut by 4 bases, the J end by 4 bases, with 3 bases between. CDR3 region: CASSRADTQYF. CDR3 bases: TGTGCCAGCAGCCGAGCAGATACGCAGTATTTT.

V and J are TRBV2 and TRBJ2-1; weak D call: TRBD2 (6 bases). This CDR3 comprises 12 residues. V was clipped by 6 bases and J by 7 bases, with 10 bases between them. Germline V gene lookup returns CDR1 SNHLY and CDR2 FYNNEI. Written as DNA, the CDR3 is TGTGCCAGCAGCCCGACTAGTAATGAGCAGTTCTTC. It is translated as CASSPTSNEQFF. Combining the CDR3 with reference TRBV2 and TRBJ2-1 gives the whole variable domain EPEVTQTPSHQVTQMGQEVILRCVPISNHLYFYWYRQILGQKVEFLVSFYNNEISEKSEIFDDQFSVERPDGSNFTLKIRSTKLEDSAMYFCASSPTSNEQFFGPGTRLTVL.

The chain recombines TRBV21-1 with TRBJ2-3; TRBD1 is taken as the D call from the table, unchecked against the DNA. TRBV21-1 is a listed pseudogene. CDR3 length equals 19 residues. The CDR3 DNA sequence: TGTGCCAGCACCCCTCGAGGGGGAGAGAAACGGGAAGACACAGATACGCAGTATTTT. It translates to CASTPRGGEKREDTDTQYF.

The table lists this clone with a few counts. The chain combines TRBV30 with TRBJ2-2; possible D gene TRBD1, 6 bases. Germline V lookup: CDR1 GTSNPN, CDR2 SVGIG (reference sequence). The V end was cut by 4 bases, the J end by 12 bases, with 18 bases between. This CDR3 has 13 residues. In DNA form, the CDR3 reads TGTGCCTGGAATTTGAGGGGGAAGGAGAAGCTGTTTTTT. Translated: CAWNLRGKEKLFF. Looking up the rest from reference TRBV30 and TRBJ2-2 gives the full variable domain: SQTIHQWPATLVQPVGSPLSLECTVEGTSNPNLYWYRQAAGRGLQLLFYSVGIGQISSEVPQNLSASRPQDRQFILSSKKLLLSDSGFYLCAWNLRGKEKLFFGEGSRLTVL.

The chain's CDR3 is CASSFQTSSAYEQYF. CDR3 DNA sequence: TGCGCCAGCAGCTTCCAGACTAGCTCTGCCTACGAGCAGTACTTC. This chain connects TRBV5-1 to TRBJ2-7, with 7 bases that match TRBD2. Germline assignment: CDR1 SGHRS and CDR2 YFSETQ. The V gene end was trimmed by 2 bases and the J gene end by 2 bases; junction bases not matched to a gene: 7. The CDR3 covers 15 residues.

This clone was counted a single time. The V and J genes are TRBV5-1 and TRBJ2-5, with 7 bases matching TRBD2. J was trimmed by 5 bases and V by 0 bases; bases with no gene match: 7. Germline CDR1 and CDR2: SGHRS and YFSETQ. The CDR3 runs 15 residues. CDR3 sequence reads: CASSLAGGPVETQYF. CDR3 coding DNA: TGCGCCAGCAGCTTGGCGGGGGGACCCGTTGAGACCCAGTACTTC.

The DNA of the CDR3 is TGTGCCAGTCACGGAGGCGAAAACATTCAGTACTTC. Its protein product is CASHGGENIQYF. The rearrangement links TRBV6-5 to TRBJ2-4, with a tentative D call TRBD2 (5 bases). Per germline, CDR1 MNHEY and CDR2 SVGAGI. The V gene lost 9 bases and the J gene lost 5 bases, with 11 bases spanning the gap. The CDR3 spans 12 residues.